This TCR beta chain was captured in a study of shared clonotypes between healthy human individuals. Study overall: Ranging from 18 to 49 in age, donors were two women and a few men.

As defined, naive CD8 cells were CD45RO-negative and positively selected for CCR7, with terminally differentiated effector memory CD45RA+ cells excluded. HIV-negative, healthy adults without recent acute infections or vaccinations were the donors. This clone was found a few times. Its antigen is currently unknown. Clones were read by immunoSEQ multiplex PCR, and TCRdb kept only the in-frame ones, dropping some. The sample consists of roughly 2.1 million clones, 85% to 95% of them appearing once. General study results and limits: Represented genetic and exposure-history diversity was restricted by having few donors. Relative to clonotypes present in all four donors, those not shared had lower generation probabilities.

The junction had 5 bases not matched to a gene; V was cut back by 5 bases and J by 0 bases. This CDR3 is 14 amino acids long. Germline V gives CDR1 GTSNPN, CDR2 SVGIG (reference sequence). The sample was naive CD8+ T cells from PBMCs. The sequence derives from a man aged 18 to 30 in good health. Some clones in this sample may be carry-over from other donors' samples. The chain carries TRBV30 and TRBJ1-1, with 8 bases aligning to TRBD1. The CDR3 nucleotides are TGTGCCTGGTGGGACAGGCCCCTGAACACTGAAGCTTTCTTT. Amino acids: CAWWDRPLNTEAFF.